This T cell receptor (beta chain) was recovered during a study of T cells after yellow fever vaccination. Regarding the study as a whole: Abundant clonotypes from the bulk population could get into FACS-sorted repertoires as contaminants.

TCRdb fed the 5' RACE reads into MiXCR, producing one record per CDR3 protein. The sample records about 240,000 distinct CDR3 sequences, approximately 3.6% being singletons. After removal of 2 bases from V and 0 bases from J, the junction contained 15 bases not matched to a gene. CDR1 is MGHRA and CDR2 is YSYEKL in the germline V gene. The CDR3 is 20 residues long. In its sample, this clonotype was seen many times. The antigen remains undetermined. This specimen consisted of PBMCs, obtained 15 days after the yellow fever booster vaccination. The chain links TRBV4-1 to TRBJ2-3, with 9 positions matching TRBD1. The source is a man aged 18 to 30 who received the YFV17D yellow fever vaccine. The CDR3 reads CASSQPRLGQGASSTDTQYF. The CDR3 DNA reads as TGCGCCAGCAGCCAACCTAGGTTGGGACAGGGCGCCTCTAGCACAGATACGCAGTATTTT.